The subject of this entry is one T cell receptor (beta chain). The antigen it recognizes is unknown. There are no base qualities to consult, and no much larger clone falls within one base. This sample is drawn from a study of cytomegalovirus exposure and HLA in healthy donors (dated by TCRdb to the late 2010s). For the study in its entirety: An earlier analysis of approximately 590 of the donors reported 250 to 350 Gb of sequence data and 117 million unique TCR beta sequences from about 179 million T cells. Roughly 300 gigabases of sequencing data and approximately 85 million unique TCR sequences were included in an early release covering under 650 HLA-typed donors. The genetic ancestry cluster associated with self-reported Caucasian donors included 70% to 85% of the 300 to 400 genotyped donors. The study was designed to test whether signatures of past pathogen exposure could be identified by cataloging public T cell receptors. Using immunosequencing, the study profiled T cell repertoires from 640 or so subjects and related those repertoires to cytomegalovirus serostatus. In addition to the first cohort of 666 subjects, a separate validation cohort of 100 to 150 different subjects was used. High-throughput TCR immunosequencing, statistical association of individual TCRs with disease status, and machine learning were combined to predict cytomegalovirus infection status. A later analysis re-examined previously published TCR beta repertoires from more than 550 donors and added high-resolution HLA genotyping to investigate patterns of TCR occurrence. Rather than using new phenotypic data, the later analysis identified candidate immune exposures from TCR beta sequences and from how often those sequences occurred across donors. To decide whether each TCR beta V gene segment behaved as functional or pseudogenic, an earlier analysis of some 600 of the donors relied on high-throughput TCR beta sequencing. Donor age, sex, ethnicity and CMV serostatus were compiled alongside the repertoire data. Genome-wide SNP genotypes for about 60% of the roughly 670 donors were used in a later genetic analysis, which treated that subset as a discovery cohort. Every repertoire in the discovery cohort had been generated on one and the same sequencing platform. Class I and class II HLA loci were covered by the typing at four-digit resolution. Typing coverage varied by locus: roughly 629-640 donors for A, B, C, DRB1 and DQB1; roughly 510 for DQA1; around 610 for DPA1; around 490 for DPB1. Four to six DR-DQ haplotypes were handled as single units for association and clustering because linkage in the cohort was strong. Across around 400 genotyped donors of the cohort, an average of roughly 250,000 unique TCR beta nucleotide sequences per donor were sequenced, and roughly 17% of those sequences were non-productive. The research as a whole found: CMV serostatus was the only immune exposure information available for the cohort. A later analysis found that TCR association rates varied across HLA loci, with DRB1 alleles showing the most associated TCRs and HLA-C alleles the fewest. A later analysis associated 16,951 TCR beta sequences with specific HLA alleles at a false discovery rate of 0.05. The authors suggested that the approach could potentially be extended to other disease states and immunological phenotypes. According to a later analysis, most CMV-associated TCR beta chains appeared to be HLA-restricted, and the HLA associations seemed to be driven largely by CMV exposure. A later analysis reported that several top co-occurrence clusters appeared linked to parvovirus B19, influenza, CMV and Epstein-Barr virus. A further reported finding was that TCR beta sequences accurately predicted the HLA-A and HLA-B alleles for most subjects in the first cohort. The classifier was reported to diagnose cytomegalovirus status with high specificity and sensitivity in both the original and validation cohorts. A later genetic analysis associated a missense DCLRE1C variant with V-gene and J-gene trimming of TCR beta chains, and an independent cohort replicated the association. Because counts were too low, approximately 18 rarely observed V segments, including chromosome 9 orphons, were excluded from the earlier analysis of a few hundred of the donors. In a later genetic analysis, fewer N-insertions in productive TCRs were reported among donors in an Asian-associated ancestry cluster than the approximately 710-donor mean. Across donors, most TCR sequences were observed very rarely, whereas some public TCRs were present in many individuals. Linkage disequilibrium might explain the correlated functional status among segregating V segments, but an unknown experimental factor could not be excluded. In vitro tests confirmed that a few of the cytomegalovirus-associated TCR beta chains recognize cytomegalovirus antigens. In a later analysis, HLA-associated TCR beta chains were found to be more clonally expanded and to have lower generation probabilities than equally common non-associated chains. An earlier analysis of around 540 of the donors showed that most TCR beta V segments appeared in productive rearrangements either about 90% or about 30% of the time, which broadly matched IMGT annotations. This cohort had only TCR beta chains sequenced, and the lack of alpha or paired-chain data limited which features could be detected. A total of 150 or so TCR beta chains were listed by the study as associated with cytomegalovirus. Because some donors lacked HLA typing at each locus, the association tests relied only on the typed subset. The presence/absence analyses assumed that sequencing depth was roughly uniform across donors, and that assumption may not be true. A group of highly shared sequence variants was considered likely to be a technical artifact of the sequencing pipeline. When HLA alleles, especially DR and DQ, strongly co-occurred, attributing TCR associations to individual alleles was difficult.

The library was made by the immunoSEQ multiplex PCR assay. The multiplex PCR relied on a mix of 60 forward primers for TCR Vbeta segments and 13 reverse primers for TCR Jbeta segments. A multiplex PCR assay on genomic DNA amplified the CDR3 region of rearranged TCR beta genes. The Illumina HiSeq System was used to sequence the amplified TCR beta libraries as 87-base-pair reads. Per the source publication's procedure: A later analysis tallied roughly 78 million unique TCR beta chains across the 700 or so repertoires, and some 10 million of those chains were shared by two or more donors. Raw reads were error-corrected and collapsed into unique sequences by a nearest-neighbor algorithm in which closely related sequences were merged to remove PCR and sequencing errors. CDR3 sequences were aligned to IMGT reference sequences to assign V, D and J gene segments. For a sequence to be retained, a match of at least six nucleotides to both a V gene segment and a J gene segment was required. A rearrangement counted as productive if the CDR3 had no stop codons and remained in frame with V and J, and every other rearrangement counted as non-productive. Following IMGT convention, CDR3 was defined as the stretch from the second conserved V-encoded cysteine to the conserved J-encoded phenylalanine. The earlier analysis of fewer than 750 of the donors excluded sequences that lacked an unambiguous match to a single V gene segment. An earlier analysis of several hundred of the donors called V segments functional above 56.7% productive rearrangements and segregating when the between-donor standard deviation exceeded 5%. A statistical classification framework was built to diagnose cytomegalovirus status from the catalog of TCR beta chain sequences. In a later analysis, V and J genes were assigned by comparing TCR nucleotide sequences against IMGT/GENE-DB human TR gene sequences. The TCRdist pipeline was used in a later analysis to assign CDR3 sequences and most-parsimonious VDJ recombination scenarios. A later analysis defined each TCR beta chain by its CDR3 amino acid sequence plus V-gene family, and excluded reads lacking a unique V-gene family. In a later analysis, 450 to 600 highly shared, low-generation-probability nucleotide sequences were removed to address suspected cross-contamination and a sequencing artifact. In a later analysis, a clonal expansion index for each public chain was calculated from normalized within-repertoire ranks of inferred template counts. A later analysis computed generation probabilities with a VDJ recombination model fitted to out-of-frame rearrangements, and checked the results against IGoR. Hypergeometric tests were used in a later analysis to score TCR-TCR, TCR-HLA and TCR-CMV co-occurrence, with a repertoire-size bias correction applied to the TCR pairs. To estimate false discovery rates, a later analysis permuted the HLA or CMV assignments 20 times. In a later analysis, co-occurring TCRs were grouped using DBSCAN, and TCRdist sequence similarity was added for clustering within HLA-allele-positive subsets. Repertoires with fewer than 30,000 or more than 120,000 public chains, plus five repertoires with anomalous nucleotide sharing, were excluded from co-occurrence clustering. As stored in TCRdb, this immuneACCESS dataset retains in-frame rearrangements with V and J assigned. A fraction of the clones does not appear; measured against another copy, unresolved V genes explain less than half of the discrepancy, and the remainder lacks a known reason. V and J calls and clone size follow that table, whereas D and trimming were derived from the DNA. This sample is represented by approximately 140,000 clones; 82% of them were singletons. The ten largest make up approximately 1% of the sample.

The cohort comprised 550 to 700 healthy bone marrow donors. At the time of sampling, all cohort members were nominally healthy, though unrecorded immune exposures were likely present. The donor was CMV seronegative and belonged to the group of 350 or so seronegative cohort members. Every donor gave a peripheral blood sample, and the peripheral blood mononuclear cells from that sample were used for TCR beta sequencing. Genomic DNA was extracted from the blood cell samples with the Qiagen DNeasy Blood Extraction Kit. The TCR sequence derives from a boy younger than 18 in good health and CMV-seronegative. The sequenced sample consisted of PBMCs.

The CDR3 region: CASSLAGGTDTQYF. DNA sequence: TGTGCCAGCAGTTTAGCGGGAGGCACAGATACGCAGTATTTT. The V gene is TRBV6-6 and the J gene is TRBJ2-3; 9 nucleotides in the junction match TRBD2. The germline V end is reduced by 4 bases and the J end by 1 base; junction bases left unmatched: 0. From a lookup of the germline V gene (reference sequence), CDR1 and CDR2 are MNHNY and SVGAGI. The CDR3 sequence holds 14 residues, the cysteine and phenylalanine included. The kept DNA is CDR3 alone, 42 bases in frame from the first base.